This TCR beta chain was captured by sequencing in a study of CD8+ T cells in alopecia areata. Study details: Those treated were given oral tofacitinib at 5 to 10 mg twice daily. The study gave tofacitinib for 6 to 18 months, then 6 months off drug.

The germline V gene has CDR1 SGHRS and CDR2 YFSETQ. Trimming removed 0 bases from V and 6 bases from J; junction bases left unmatched: 6. The CDR3 length is 16 residues. Points from the study as a whole: Sequencing of scalp samples also captures resident alphabeta T cells of normal skin.

Regarding this clone: Its antigen remains unidentified.

Regarding treatment: oral pan-JAK inhibitor, 5-10 mg twice daily. Sequencing templates came from extracted RNA that was reverse transcribed into cDNA. Sequencing used immunoSEQ multiplex PCR; TCRdb keeps in-frame clones, though not all of them. The sample shows about 210,000 clones, roughly 56% of them seen only once. The receptor's source is a human donor with alopecia areata. Sample: CD4+ T cells sorted from blood, taken at week 4, from a patient treated with tofacitinib. The V and J genes are TRBV5-1 and TRBJ2-3, with TRBD1 matching over 11 bases. CDR3 in DNA: TGCGCCAGCAGCTTGGACGGACAGGGGGCGCGGGATACGCAGTATTTT. This encodes CASSLDGQGARDTQYF.